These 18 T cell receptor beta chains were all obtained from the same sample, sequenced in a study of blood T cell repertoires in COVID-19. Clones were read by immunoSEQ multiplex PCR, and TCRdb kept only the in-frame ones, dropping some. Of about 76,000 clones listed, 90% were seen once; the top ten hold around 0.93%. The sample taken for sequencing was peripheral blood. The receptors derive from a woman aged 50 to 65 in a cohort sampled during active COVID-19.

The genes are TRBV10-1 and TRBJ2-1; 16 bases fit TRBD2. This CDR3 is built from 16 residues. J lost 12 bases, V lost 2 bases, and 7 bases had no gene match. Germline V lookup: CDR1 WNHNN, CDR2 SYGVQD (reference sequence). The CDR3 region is CASSEPGTSGREAQFF. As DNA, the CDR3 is TGCGCCAGCAGTGAGCCCGGGACTAGCGGGAGGGAAGCGCAGTTCTTC.

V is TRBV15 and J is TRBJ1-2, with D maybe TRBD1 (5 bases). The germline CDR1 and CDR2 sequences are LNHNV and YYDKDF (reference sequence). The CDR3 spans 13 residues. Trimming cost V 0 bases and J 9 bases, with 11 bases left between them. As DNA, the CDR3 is TGTGCCACCAGCAGAGATCTCGACAGCAGCTACACCTTC. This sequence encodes CATSRDLDSSYTF.

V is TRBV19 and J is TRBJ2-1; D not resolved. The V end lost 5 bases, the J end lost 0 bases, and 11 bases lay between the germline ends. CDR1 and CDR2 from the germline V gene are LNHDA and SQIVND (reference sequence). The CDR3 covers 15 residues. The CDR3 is CASSGQKSSYNEQFF. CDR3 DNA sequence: TGTGCCAGTAGTGGGCAGAAGAGCTCCTACAATGAGCAGTTCTTC.

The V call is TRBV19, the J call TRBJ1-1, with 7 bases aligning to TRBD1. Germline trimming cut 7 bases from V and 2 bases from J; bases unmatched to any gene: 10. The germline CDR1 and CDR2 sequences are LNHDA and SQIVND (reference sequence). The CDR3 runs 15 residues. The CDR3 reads CASIFQQGGNTEAFF. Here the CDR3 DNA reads TGTGCCAGTATATTCCAGCAGGGGGGAAACACTGAAGCTTTCTTT.

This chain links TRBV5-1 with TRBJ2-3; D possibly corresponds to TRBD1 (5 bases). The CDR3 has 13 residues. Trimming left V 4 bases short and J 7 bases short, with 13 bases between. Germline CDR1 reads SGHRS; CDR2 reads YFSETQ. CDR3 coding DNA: TGCGCCAGCAGCAAGGGGTGGCCTAATACGCAGTATTTT. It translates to CASSKGWPNTQYF.

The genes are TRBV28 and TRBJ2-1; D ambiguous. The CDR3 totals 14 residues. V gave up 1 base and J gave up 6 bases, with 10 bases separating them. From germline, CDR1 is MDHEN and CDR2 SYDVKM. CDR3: CASSLSDFINEQFF. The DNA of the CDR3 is TGTGCCAGCAGTTTATCAGACTTTATCAATGAGCAGTTCTTC.

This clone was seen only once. The DNA for the CDR3 is TGTGCCAGCAGCCAAGAGGGGAGGGACCCCTATGGCTACACCTTC. The encoded protein is CASSQEGRDPYGYTF. The rearrangement joins TRBV4-2 to TRBJ1-2, with D tentatively TRBD1 (5 bases). Trimming cost V 0 bases and J 4 bases, with 12 bases left between them. In germline, CDR1 is LGHNA, CDR2 YNFKEQ. This CDR3 spans 15 amino acids.

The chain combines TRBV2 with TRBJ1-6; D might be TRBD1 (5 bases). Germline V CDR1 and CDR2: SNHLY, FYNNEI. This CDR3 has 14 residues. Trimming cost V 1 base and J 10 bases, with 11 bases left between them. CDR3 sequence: CASSEGPGGSPLHF. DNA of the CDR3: TGTGCCAGCAGTGAAGGACCCGGGGGGTCACCCCTCCACTTT.

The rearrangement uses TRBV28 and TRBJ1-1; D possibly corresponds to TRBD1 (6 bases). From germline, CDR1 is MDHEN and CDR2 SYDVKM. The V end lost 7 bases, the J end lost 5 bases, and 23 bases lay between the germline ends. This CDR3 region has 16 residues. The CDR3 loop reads CASIPIRGYRDTEAFF. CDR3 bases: TGTGCCAGCATCCCAATTAGGGGGTACAGGGATACTGAAGCTTTCTTT.

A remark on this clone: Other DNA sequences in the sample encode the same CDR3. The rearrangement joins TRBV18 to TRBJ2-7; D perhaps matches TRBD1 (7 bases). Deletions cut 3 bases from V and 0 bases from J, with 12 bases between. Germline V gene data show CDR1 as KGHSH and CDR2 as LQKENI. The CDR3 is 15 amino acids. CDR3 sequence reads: CASSPSGGSSYEQYF. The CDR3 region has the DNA TGTGCCAGCTCACCCTCAGGGGGGTCCTCCTACGAGCAGTACTTC.

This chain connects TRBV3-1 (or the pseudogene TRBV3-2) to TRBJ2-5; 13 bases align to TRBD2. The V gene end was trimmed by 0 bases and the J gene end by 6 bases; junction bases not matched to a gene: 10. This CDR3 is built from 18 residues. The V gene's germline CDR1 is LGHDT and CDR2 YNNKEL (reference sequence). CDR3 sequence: CASSQEPEGLAGSQTQYF. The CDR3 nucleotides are TGTGCCAGCAGCCAAGAACCCGAGGGACTAGCGGGGTCTCAGACCCAGTACTTC.

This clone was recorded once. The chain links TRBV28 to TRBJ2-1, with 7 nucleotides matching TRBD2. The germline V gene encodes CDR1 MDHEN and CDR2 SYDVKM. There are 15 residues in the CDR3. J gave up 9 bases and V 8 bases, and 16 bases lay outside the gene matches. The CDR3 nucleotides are TGTGCCAGCCGGACGGAGGGCGGGAGAAGGGTTGAGCAGTTCTTC. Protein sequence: CASRTEGGRRVEQFF.

CDR3 nucleotide sequence: TGTGCCAGCAGCTTGCTAACAGGGGGCGAATCAGATACGCAGTATTTT. Protein sequence: CASSLLTGGESDTQYF. This sequence joins TRBV11-2 and TRBJ2-3; 9 bases map to TRBD1. V gave up 3 bases and J gave up 4 bases; unmatched junction bases: 8. The CDR3 totals 16 residues. CDR1 and CDR2 from the germline V gene are SGHAT and FQNNGV.

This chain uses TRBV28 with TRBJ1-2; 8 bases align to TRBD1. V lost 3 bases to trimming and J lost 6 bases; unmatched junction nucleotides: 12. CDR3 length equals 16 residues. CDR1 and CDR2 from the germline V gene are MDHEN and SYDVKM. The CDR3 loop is CASSLRQGRGENGYTF. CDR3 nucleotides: TGTGCCAGCAGTTTGAGACAGGGGAGAGGGGAGAATGGCTACACCTTC.

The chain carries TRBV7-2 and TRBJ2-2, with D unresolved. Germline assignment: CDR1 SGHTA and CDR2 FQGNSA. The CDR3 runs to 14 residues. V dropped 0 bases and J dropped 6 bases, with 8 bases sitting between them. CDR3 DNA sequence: TGTGCCAGCAGCTTAGCGGCCACGCCCGGGGAGCTGTTTTTT. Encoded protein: CASSLAATPGELFF.

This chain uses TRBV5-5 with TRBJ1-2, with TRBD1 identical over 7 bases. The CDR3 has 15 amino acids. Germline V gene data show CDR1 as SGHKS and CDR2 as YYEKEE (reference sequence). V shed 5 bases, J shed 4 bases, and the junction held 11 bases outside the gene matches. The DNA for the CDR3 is TGTGCCAGCAGACTGATACAGGGGAGTAGCTATGGCTACACCTTC. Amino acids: CASRLIQGSSYGYTF. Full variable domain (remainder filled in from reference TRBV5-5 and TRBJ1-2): DAGVTQSPTHLIKTRGQQVTLRCSPISGHKSVSWYQQVLGQGPQFIFQYYEKEERGRGNFPDRFSARQFPNYSSELNVNALLLGDSALYLCASRLIQGSSYGYTFGSGTRLTVV.

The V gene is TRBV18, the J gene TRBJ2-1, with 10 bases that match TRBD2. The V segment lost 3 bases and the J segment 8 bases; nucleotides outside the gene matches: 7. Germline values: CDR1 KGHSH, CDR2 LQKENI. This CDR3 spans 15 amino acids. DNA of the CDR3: TGTGCCAGCTCACCGGCGGCAGCGGGAGGGCATGAGCAGTTCTTC. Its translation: CASSPAAAGGHEQFF.

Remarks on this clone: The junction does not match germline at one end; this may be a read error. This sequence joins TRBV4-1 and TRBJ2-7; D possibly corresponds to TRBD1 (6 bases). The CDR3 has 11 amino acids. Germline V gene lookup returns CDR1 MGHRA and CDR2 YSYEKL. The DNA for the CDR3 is TGCGCCAGCAGCCAAGTAGGACAGCTAAACTTC. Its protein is CASSQVGQLNF.